These T cell receptor beta chains were read from a single sample in a study of cytomegalovirus exposure and HLA in healthy donors. Assay: immunoSEQ multiplex PCR; the TCRdb copy retains only in-frame clones and omits some. There are 200,000 to 300,000 clones in the sample; around 76% occur only once, and around 5.4% lies in the top ten. Specimen: PBMCs. Every receptor here comes from a woman in her forties in good health and CMV-seropositive. Each CDR3 is given with its conserved first and last residue. The D gene is left open where the match is weak. Part of the rows lack a size; the others show once, few, many or a class for expanded clones.

d_call: NA
clone_size: NA
cdr3_length: 16
j_call: TRBJ2-1
v_call: TRBV5-1
cdr3_aa: CASSLSGIRGAGSMFF
cdr3_nt: TGCGCCAGCAGCTTGTCGGGGATCCGTGGGGCCGGGAGTATGTTCTTC

d_call: TRBD2
clone_size: NA
cdr3_length: 14
j_call: TRBJ2-3
v_call: TRBV4-2
cdr3_aa: CASSLPGLEDTQYF
cdr3_nt: TGTGCCAGCAGCCTACCGGGACTAGAGGATACGCAGTATTTT

d_call: TRBD2
clone_size: NA
cdr3_length: 16
j_call: TRBJ2-1
v_call: TRBV9
cdr3_aa: CASSISGTSGLDEQFF
cdr3_nt: TGTGCCAGCAGCATCTCCGGGACTAGCGGATTAGATGAGCAGTTCTTC

d_call: NA
clone_size: NA
cdr3_length: 15
j_call: TRBJ2-3
v_call: TRBV25-1
cdr3_aa: CASSGFGSPTDTQYF
cdr3_nt: TGTGCCAGCAGTGGATTCGGGAGCCCGACAGATACGCAGTATTTT

d_call: NA
clone_size: NA
cdr3_length: 15
j_call: TRBJ2-3
v_call: TRBV5-1
cdr3_aa: CASSRSGRDTDTQYF
cdr3_nt: TGCGCCAGCAGCAGGTCCGGCCGGGACACAGATACGCAGTATTTT

d_call: NA
clone_size: NA
cdr3_length: 16
j_call: TRBJ2-7
v_call: TRBV5-6
cdr3_aa: CASSLIDRRDSDEQYF
cdr3_nt: TGTGCCAGCAGCTTGATCGACCGCCGGGACTCGGACGAGCAGTACTTC

d_call: NA
clone_size: NA
cdr3_length: 14
j_call: TRBJ1-5
v_call: TRBV19
cdr3_aa: CASSIRVGDQPQHF
cdr3_nt: TGTGCCAGTAGTATTAGGGTCGGGGATCAGCCCCAGCATTTT

d_call: NA
clone_size: once
cdr3_length: 16
j_call: TRBJ2-7
v_call: TRBV11-3
cdr3_aa: CASSLALWGGSYEQYF
cdr3_nt: TGTGCCAGCAGCTTAGCCCTGTGGGGCGGCTCCTACGAGCAGTACTTC

d_call: TRBD1
clone_size: NA
cdr3_length: 14
j_call: TRBJ1-1
v_call: TRBV10-3
cdr3_aa: CAIRPGTGTTEAFF
cdr3_nt: TGTGCCATCAGACCCGGGACAGGGACCACTGAAGCTTTCTTT

d_call: NA
clone_size: NA
cdr3_length: 14
j_call: TRBJ1-3
v_call: TRBV28
cdr3_aa: CASSFQGRGNTIYF
cdr3_nt: TGTGCCAGCAGTTTTCAGGGAAGGGGAAACACCATATATTTT

d_call: TRBD2
clone_size: NA
cdr3_length: 15
j_call: TRBJ2-7
v_call: TRBV30
cdr3_aa: CAWSVSGGRSYEQYF
cdr3_nt: TGTGCCTGGAGTGTTAGCGGGGGTCGGTCCTACGAGCAGTACTTC

d_call: NA
clone_size: NA
cdr3_length: 14
j_call: TRBJ2-5
v_call: TRBV4-1
cdr3_aa: CASSQESFTETQYF
cdr3_nt: TGCGCCAGCAGCCAAGAGAGTTTCACGGAGACCCAGTACTTC

d_call: TRBD2
clone_size: few
cdr3_length: 15
j_call: TRBJ2-5
v_call: TRBV27
cdr3_aa: CASSSRTSGQGTQYF
cdr3_nt: TGTGCCAGCAGTTCCCGGACTAGCGGGCAGGGGACCCAGTACTTC

d_call: NA
clone_size: few
cdr3_length: 15
j_call: TRBJ1-5
v_call: TRBV5-1
cdr3_aa: CASSPGTSSNQPQHF
cdr3_nt: TGCGCCAGCAGCCCCGGGACATCAAGCAATCAGCCCCAGCATTTT

d_call: NA
clone_size: once
cdr3_length: 13
j_call: TRBJ2-3
v_call: TRBV6-4
cdr3_aa: CASSIGTTDTQYF
cdr3_nt: TGTGCCAGCAGTATTGGCACCACAGATACGCAGTATTTT

d_call: NA
clone_size: NA
cdr3_length: 16
j_call: TRBJ2-7
v_call: TRBV5-1
cdr3_aa: CASSPALGPRAGEQYF
cdr3_nt: TGCGCCAGCAGCCCGGCTCTGGGGCCTCGGGCGGGGGAGCAGTACTTC

d_call: TRBD1
clone_size: NA
cdr3_length: 14
j_call: TRBJ2-2
v_call: TRBV2
cdr3_aa: CAGLDREDTGELFF
cdr3_nt: TGTGCCGGCTTGGACAGGGAAGACACCGGGGAGCTGTTTTTT

d_call: NA
clone_size: few
cdr3_length: 15
j_call: TRBJ1-2
v_call: TRBV5-8
cdr3_aa: CASSLDTGLLKGYTF
cdr3_nt: TGTGCCAGCAGCTTGGATACAGGGCTGTTGAAAGGCTACACCTTC

d_call: NA
clone_size: NA
cdr3_length: 17
j_call: TRBJ1-1
v_call: TRBV5-6
cdr3_aa: CASSLDRGGVVNTEAFF
cdr3_nt: TGTGCCAGCAGCTTGGATAGGGGGGGCGTAGTGAACACTGAAGCTTTCTTT

d_call: TRBD1
clone_size: NA
cdr3_length: 14
j_call: TRBJ1-5
v_call: TRBV5-8
cdr3_aa: CASSWTGGNQPQHF
cdr3_nt: TGTGCCAGCAGCTGGACAGGGGGCAATCAGCCCCAGCATTTT

d_call: TRBD2
clone_size: NA
cdr3_length: 16
j_call: TRBJ2-5
v_call: TRBV7-7
cdr3_aa: CASSLRLAGSLETQYF
cdr3_nt: TGTGCTAGCAGCTTAAGACTAGCGGGAAGTTTAGAGACCCAGTACTTC